The next 15 T cell receptor beta chains were all read from a single sample in a study of blood T cell repertoires in COVID-19. Repertoires were generated with immunoSEQ multiplex PCR, while TCRdb's copy carries only in-frame clones and drops some. This table holds approximately 150,000 clones, 90% found once. The material sequenced was peripheral blood. The receptors derive from a man aged 60 to 75 with active or convalescent COVID-19.

The V call is TRBV7-9, the J call TRBJ2-3, with TRBD2 matching 9 bases. The CDR3 covers 15 residues. V was pared by 5 bases and J by 5 bases, with 8 bases of the junction left unmatched. From germline, CDR1 is SEHNR and CDR2 FQNEAQ (reference sequence). The CDR3 protein is CASSPGLARGDTQYF. The CDR3 DNA reads TGTGCCAGCAGCCCAGGACTAGCGAGGGGAGATACGCAGTATTTT.

The chain recombines TRBV5-1 with TRBJ1-4; tentatively, D is TRBD1 (6 bases). This CDR3 spans 14 amino acids. The V gene lost 4 bases and the J gene lost 5 bases, with 12 bases spanning the gap. The germline CDR1 and CDR2 sequences are SGHRS and YFSETQ. Here the CDR3 DNA reads TGCGCCAGCAGCCCAGACAGGCTAAATGAAAAACTGTTTTTT. It codes for CASSPDRLNEKLFF.

V gene TRBV9 combines with J gene TRBJ1-3; D is unclear. Trimming stripped 0 bases from V and 8 bases from J, with 9 bases between. CDR3 length: 13 amino acids. The germline CDR1 and CDR2 sequences are SGDLS and YYNGEE. The CDR3: CASSVERADTIYF. The DNA of the CDR3 is TGTGCCAGCAGCGTAGAGAGGGCTGACACCATATATTTT. Combining the CDR3 with reference TRBV9 and TRBJ1-3 gives the whole variable domain DSGVTQTPKHLITATGQRVTLRCSPRSGDLSVYWYQQSLDQGLQFLIQYYNGEERAKGNILERFSAQQFPDLHSELNLSSLELGDSALYFCASSVERADTIYFGEGSWLTVV.

J is TRBJ1-6 and V is TRBV18; D possibly corresponds to TRBD1 (5 bases). V was cut by 5 bases and J by 8 bases, with 13 bases left in between. The CDR3 totals 14 residues. Germline V gene sequence: CDR1 KGHSH, CDR2 LQKENI. The CDR3 region has the DNA TGTGCCAGCTCAGCGGGACGGTGGGATTCACCCCTCCACTTT. Residues: CASSAGRWDSPLHF.

V gene TRBV7-9 combines with J gene TRBJ1-4; perhaps TRBD1 as D (6 bases). V lost 5 bases and J lost 7, with 17 bases in between. The CDR3 runs to 15 residues. Germline lookup yields CDR1 SEHNR and CDR2 FQNEAQ (reference sequence). In DNA form, the CDR3 reads TGTGCCAGCAGCCCGGACGGGGGGCGCGCTGAAAAACTGTTTTTT. This encodes CASSPDGGRAEKLFF. The full variable domain, its missing parts supplied by reference TRBV7-9 and TRBJ1-4, is DTGVSQNPRHKITKRGQNVTFRCDPISEHNRLYWYRQTLGQGPEFLTYFQNEAQLEKSRLLSDRFSAERPKGSFSTLEIQRTEQGDSAMYLCASSPDGGRAEKLFFGSGTQLSVL.

The rearrangement links TRBV7-9 to TRBJ2-1, with 10 bases aligning to TRBD1. The CDR3 is 15 amino acids. Germline-derived CDR1 and CDR2 are SEHNR and FQNEAQ (reference sequence). The J segment lost 7 bases and the V segment lost 5 bases, leaving 8 bases of the junction unmatched. The CDR3 loop reads CASSVRQGAENEQFF. The CDR3 nucleotides are TGTGCCAGCAGCGTAAGACAGGGGGCAGAGAATGAGCAGTTCTTC.

The chain recombines TRBV27 with TRBJ1-2, with TRBD1 matching over 11 bases. The length of the CDR3 is 16 residues. The germline gives CDR1 MNHEY, CDR2 SMNVEV (reference sequence). Trimming at V came to 2 bases and at J to 1 base, leaving 3 bases not matched to a gene. DNA for the CDR3: TGTGCCAGCAGTTTAAAGGGGACAGGGGGTAACTATGGCTACACCTTC. Its translation is CASSLKGTGGNYGYTF.

CDR3 amino acids: CASTWGGVSNQPQHF. For the CDR3, the DNA is TGTGCCAGCACTTGGGGGGGCGTGAGCAATCAGCCCCAGCATTTT. The rearrangement joins TRBV28 to TRBJ1-5, with D possibly being TRBD1 (6 bases). The V end lost 7 bases, the J end lost 1 base, and 14 bases lay between the germline ends. Germline-derived CDR1 and CDR2 are MDHEN and SYDVKM. The CDR3 spans 15 residues.

The rearrangement links TRBV7-8 to TRBJ1-5; possibly TRBD1 for D (6 bases). V was clipped by 2 bases and J by 4 bases, with 12 bases between them. Germline CDR1 and CDR2: SGHVS and FQNEAQ. CDR3 length: 15 amino acids. The CDR3 DNA reads as TGTGCCAGCAGCTTATCAGGACAGAGAAATCAGCCCCAGCATTTT. Encoded protein: CASSLSGQRNQPQHF.

V gene TRBV10-1 combines with J gene TRBJ2-7; no firm D call. V was cut by 0 bases and J by 4 bases, with 7 bases left in between. CDR3 length equals 13 residues. Germline values: CDR1 WNHNN, CDR2 SYGVQD (reference sequence). CDR3 nucleotide sequence: TGCGCCAGCAGTGAGTCGCGAAAATACGAGCAGTACTTC. The encoded protein is CASSESRKYEQYF.

The V call is TRBV7-8, the J call TRBJ1-5, with a possible D match to TRBD1 (5 bases). Looked up from germline, CDR1 is SGHVS and CDR2 is FQNEAQ. V lost 3 bases and J lost 2, with 14 bases in between. This CDR3 is built from 16 residues. CDR3 DNA: TGTGCCAGCAGCTTGTCACGGGGGATCGGCAATCAGCCCCAGCATTTT. Encoded protein: CASSLSRGIGNQPQHF.

The chain couples TRBV5-1 to TRBJ2-7; no clear D gene. Germline V gene data show CDR1 as SGHRS and CDR2 as YFSETQ. Trimming took off 1 base at V and 1 base at J, with 9 bases between the two ends. There are 14 residues in the CDR3. The CDR3 spells CASSLKEASYEQYF. In nucleotides, the CDR3 is TGCGCCAGCAGCTTGAAAGAGGCGTCCTACGAGCAGTACTTC. Looking up the rest from reference TRBV5-1 and TRBJ2-7 gives the full variable domain: KAGVTQTPRYLIKTRGQQVTLSCSPISGHRSVSWYQQTPGQGLQFLFEYFSETQRNKGNFPGRFSGRQFSNSRSEMNVSTLELGDSALYLCASSLKEASYEQYFGPGTRLTVT.

The V and J genes are TRBV6-5 and TRBJ2-7; TRBD1 matches at 10 bases. After removal of 2 bases from V and 3 bases from J, the junction contained 4 bases not matched to a gene. This CDR3 spans 15 amino acids. From germline, CDR1 is MNHEY and CDR2 SVGAGI. CDR3: CASSYQGQGIYEQYF. The DNA of the CDR3 is TGTGCCAGCAGTTACCAGGGACAGGGGATCTACGAGCAGTACTTC.

J is TRBJ1-2 and V is TRBV27; tentative D call: TRBD1 (5 bases). The CDR3 runs 14 residues. Trimming took off 2 bases at V and 3 bases at J, with 10 bases between the two ends. Germline V gene lookup returns CDR1 MNHEY and CDR2 SMNVEV (reference sequence). The CDR3 DNA follows: TGTGCCAGCAGTTTAAGCAGGGAGGACTATGGCTACACCTTC. Its protein product is CASSLSREDYGYTF.

This sequence joins TRBV19 and TRBJ2-5; the match to TRBD2 covers 7 bases. Looked up from germline, CDR1 is LNHDA and CDR2 is SQIVND (reference sequence). After removal of 5 bases from V and 5 bases from J, the junction contained 8 bases not matched to a gene. The CDR3 length is 14 residues. CDR3 protein: CASSPSGPSETQYF. The CDR3 region has the DNA TGTGCCAGTAGTCCTAGCGGCCCGAGTGAGACCCAGTACTTC.